The 19 T cell receptor beta chains below come from one sample, sequenced in a study of blood T cell repertoires in COVID-19. TCRdb's table, derived via immunoSEQ multiplex PCR, lists solely in-frame clones and lacks some. In the table there are about 150,000 clones, around 84% of which are singletons. Input material: PBMCs or T cells enriched from blood (not recorded which). Receptors were obtained from a man aged 50-60 years who had recovered from COVID-19.

The CDR3 nucleotides read TGTGCCAGCAGCGTAGCTACAACTAATGAAAAACTGTTTTTT. As protein: CASSVATTNEKLFF. This rearrangement joins TRBV9 to TRBJ1-4; D is unresolved. The CDR3 spans 14 residues. CDR1 is SGDLS, CDR2 YYNGEE, per germline. V lost 0 bases and J 0 bases, leaving 3 bases between the germline ends.

This chain links TRBV6-1 with TRBJ2-5, with D possibly matching TRBD2 (5 bases). Trimming left V 0 bases short and J 7 bases short, with 18 bases between. This CDR3 region has 16 residues. Germline V gene sequence: CDR1 MNHNS, CDR2 SASEGT. CDR3 in amino acids: CASSEARGPALMTQYF. The CDR3 DNA sequence: TGTGCCAGCAGTGAAGCGAGAGGGCCGGCGTTGATGACCCAGTACTTC.

V is TRBV5-1 and J is TRBJ2-5, with D unresolved. The germline gives CDR1 SGHRS, CDR2 YFSETQ. This CDR3 contains 14 residues. V was shortened by 4 bases and J by 5 bases, with 15 bases between the two germline ends. CDR3 nucleotide sequence: TGCGCCAGCAGCCACGCTACTAATGAGGAGACCCAGTACTTC. Residues: CASSHATNEETQYF.

This clone was detected ten times or more. The chain is built from TRBV6-5 and TRBJ2-1; 9 nucleotides match TRBD1. The CDR3 totals 16 residues. The ends lost 2 bases at V and 2 bases at J; junction bases unmatched: 4. The germline gives CDR1 MNHEY, CDR2 SVGAGI. Here the CDR3 DNA reads TGTGCCAGCAGTTACGACAGGGGGTTCCCCTACAATGAGCAGTTCTTC. This translates into CASSYDRGFPYNEQFF.

About this clone itself: In the same sample, other DNA sequences code for this CDR3. The genes are TRBV3-1 (or the pseudogene TRBV3-2) and TRBJ2-7, with TRBD1 matching 8 bases. Per the germline V gene, CDR1 is LGHDT and CDR2 is YNNKEL (reference sequence). There are 14 residues in the CDR3. The J segment lost 2 bases and the V segment lost 4 bases, leaving 4 bases of the junction unmatched. The CDR3 reads CASSLGQATYEQYF. CDR3 sequence (DNA): TGTGCCAGCAGCCTGGGACAGGCAACCTACGAGCAGTACTTC.

The rearrangement joins TRBV10-3 to TRBJ2-7; D possibly corresponds to TRBD1 (6 bases). The CDR3 spans 14 residues. Trimming removed 4 bases from V and 2 bases from J, with 12 bases in between. Germline CDR1 is ENHRY and CDR2 is SYGVKD. The CDR3 loop reads CAISVGDRTYEQYF. The CDR3, as DNA: TGTGCCATCAGTGTCGGAGACAGGACCTACGAGCAGTACTTC.

The chain uses TRBV5-4 and TRBJ2-7; D is possibly TRBD1 (5 bases). Trimming took 7 bases from V and 7 from J, leaving 27 bases between them. This CDR3 is 16 amino acids long. The germline gives CDR1 SGHNT, CDR2 YYREEE (reference sequence). In DNA form, the CDR3 reads TGTGCCAGCGAACAGGACCGAGGACCCAACTCAGGGGAGCAGTACTTC. It encodes CASEQDRGPNSGEQYF.

The chain joins TRBV18 to TRBJ1-2; D is unresolved. V lost 2 bases and J lost 2, with 18 bases in between. CDR1 is KGHSH and CDR2 is LQKENI in the germline V gene. This CDR3 is built from 17 residues. As DNA, the CDR3 is TGTGCCAGCTCACCAAGTTTGTCCGGTTTGCAAAACTATGGCTACACCTTC. Translating gives CASSPSLSGLQNYGYTF.

The rearrangement uses TRBV3-1 (or the pseudogene TRBV3-2) and TRBJ1-3; no firm D call. V shed 3 bases and J shed 4 bases, with 13 bases lying between them. The length of the CDR3 is 15 residues. Germline V gene data show CDR1 as LGHDT and CDR2 as YNNKEL (reference sequence). CDR3 sequence reads: CASSQNTGFGNTIYF. The CDR3 DNA sequence: TGTGCCAGCAGCCAGAATACGGGTTTCGGAAACACCATATATTTT.

The genes are TRBV5-4 and TRBJ1-2, with 8 bases that match TRBD1. From germline, CDR1 is SGHNT and CDR2 YYREEE (reference sequence). Trimming removed 2 bases from V and 2 bases from J; junction bases left unmatched: 2. CDR3 size: 14 residues. The CDR3 sequence is CASSFNRGNYGYTF. CDR3 bases: TGTGCCAGCAGCTTCAACAGGGGGAACTATGGCTACACCTTC. The variable domain in full, with the rest retrieved from reference TRBV5-4 and TRBJ1-2, is ETGVTQSPTHLIKTRGQQVTLRCSSQSGHNTVSWYQQALGQGPQFIFQYYREEENGRGNFPPRFSGLQFPNYSSELNVNALELDDSALYLCASSFNRGNYGYTFGSGTRLTVV.

A remark on this clone: Additional DNA sequences in this sample encode the identical CDR3. The chain joins TRBV5-5 to TRBJ2-2; TRBD1 aligns across 7 bases. The CDR3 length is 15 residues. V lost 4 bases and J lost 0; bases outside the gene matches: 3. Per the germline V gene, CDR1 is SGHKS and CDR2 is YYEKEE (reference sequence). The CDR3 reads CASSPGTANTGELFF. DNA for the CDR3: TGTGCCAGCAGCCCCGGGACAGCGAACACCGGGGAGCTGTTTTTT.

This clone occurred a few times. This chain links TRBV7-3 with TRBJ1-2; TRBD1 aligns across 7 bases. The J segment lost 7 bases and the V segment lost 4 bases, leaving 12 bases of the junction unmatched. The germline V gene encodes CDR1 SGHTA and CDR2 FQGTGA. The CDR3 is 15 residues long. CDR3 nucleotides: TGTGCCAGCAGCTCAGAAAAGGGACAGTTGGGTGGCTACACCTTC. Protein: CASSSEKGQLGGYTF.

The chain employs TRBV7-9 and TRBJ1-4, with 8 bases identical to TRBD1. This CDR3 has 18 amino acids. Germline CDR1 and CDR2: SEHNR and FQNEAQ (reference sequence). The junction had 8 bases not matched to a gene; V was cut back by 2 bases and J by 0 bases. CDR3 protein: CASSLLAGGMATNEKLFF. CDR3 in DNA: TGTGCCAGCAGCTTATTGGCAGGGGGCATGGCAACTAATGAAAAACTGTTTTTT.

The rearrangement joins TRBV10-3 to TRBJ1-6; a weak D match, TRBD1 (6 bases). V lost 3 bases to trimming and J lost 10 bases, with 22 bases between them. This CDR3 region has 17 residues. Germline V gene sequence: CDR1 ENHRY, CDR2 SYGVKD. CDR3: CAISDTGKKGRGSPLHF. Written as DNA, the CDR3 is TGTGCCATCAGTGACACAGGGAAAAAAGGGCGCGGGTCACCCCTCCACTTT.

The chain is built from TRBV19 and TRBJ1-5; tentative D call: TRBD1 (5 bases). The V end lost 7 bases, the J end lost 0 bases, and 13 bases lay between the germline ends. The CDR3 extends over 15 amino acids. CDR1 and CDR2 from the germline V gene are LNHDA and SQIVND (reference sequence). CDR3 sequence: CASTRVQDSNQPQHF. In DNA form, the CDR3 reads TGTGCCAGTACCAGGGTCCAGGATAGCAATCAGCCCCAGCATTTT.

This clone was detected only once. The chain couples TRBV19 to TRBJ2-1, with TRBD2 matching 9 bases. Looked up from germline, CDR1 is LNHDA and CDR2 is SQIVND (reference sequence). The CDR3 spans 15 residues. V lost 3 bases, J lost 8 bases, and 8 bases stayed unmatched. This CDR3 reads CASSIAGGSTYEQFF. In nucleotides, the CDR3 is TGTGCCAGTAGTATCGCGGGGGGGAGTACATATGAGCAGTTCTTC.

This chain uses TRBV19 with TRBJ2-7; D not resolved. The germline V and J ends were trimmed by 5 bases and 0 bases, with 23 bases remaining between them. CDR1 and CDR2 (germline): LNHDA, SQIVND (reference sequence). This CDR3 contains 18 residues. The CDR3 sequence is CASSRSGLGGPASYEQYF. The CDR3, as DNA: TGTGCCAGTAGTCGATCCGGCCTTGGTGGGCCCGCCTCCTACGAGCAGTACTTC.

This chain uses TRBV19 with TRBJ2-1; 8 bases fit TRBD2. The CDR3 loop spans 14 amino acids. The V and J ends lost 4 bases and 10 bases, in that order; junction bases with no gene match: 9. CDR1 LNHDA and CDR2 SQIVND come from the germline V gene (reference sequence). The CDR3 loop reads CASSSPGGPREQFF. The CDR3, as DNA: TGTGCCAGTAGTAGTCCGGGGGGGCCACGGGAGCAGTTCTTC.

The chain is built from TRBV12-3 or TRBV12-4 and TRBJ2-3, with D tentatively TRBD1 (5 bases). The ends were cut back, 5 bases at V and 8 bases at J, with 14 bases in the middle. This CDR3 comprises 13 residues. CDR3 residues: CASSSRDTGTQYF. Written as DNA, the CDR3 is TGTGCCAGCAGTAGCAGGGATACGGGTACGCAGTATTTT.